This is a list of T cell receptor beta chains from one sample in a study of memory CD4+ T cells and cytomegalovirus serostatus. Sequenced by immunoSEQ multiplex PCR; TCRdb stores in-frame clones only, minus some. The top ten hold under 0.65% of the sample, which has 50,000 or so clones, roughly four fifths seen once. Source material: memory CD4+ T cells from blood. The receptors originated from an adult in good health and CMV-seronegative. Both conserved end residues are part of each CDR3. The D gene is left open where the match is weak. Clone size is not always given. Where it is, it says once, few, many or a class for expanded clones.

NA	TRBD1	TRBV7-9	TRBJ1-5	TGTGCCAGCCAAGAGGGACAGAATCAGCCCCAGCATTTT	CASQEGQNQPQHF
NA	TRBD1	TRBV19	TRBJ1-5	TGTGCCAGTAGCGGGACAGGCAATCAGCCCCAGCATTTT	CASSGTGNQPQHF
once	TRBD1	TRBV4-1	TRBJ2-3	TGCGCCAGCAGCCAAGGGACAGGGCTTGGCACAGATACGCAGTATTTT	CASSQGTGLGTDTQYF
NA	NA	TRBV2	TRBJ1-2	TGTGCCAGCAGTGAAACAAGGAGAGGCTACACCTTC	CASSETRRGYTF
few	TRBD2	TRBV5-1	TRBJ2-5	TGCGCCAGCAGCTTGGTAGGTCGGACTAGCGAGACCCAGTACTTC	CASSLVGRTSETQYF
NA	NA	TRBV18	TRBJ1-5	TGTGCCAGCTCACCACCGAATCAGCCCCAGCATTTT	CASSPPNQPQHF
few	TRBD2	TRBV10-3	TRBJ2-5	TGTGCCATTAGCGGGGGGGATCAAGAGACCCAGTACTTC	CAISGGDQETQYF
NA	TRBD2	TRBV11-3	TRBJ2-3	TGTGCCAGCAGCTTGGGGACTAGCGGGTTAGAGGATACGCAGTATTTT	CASSLGTSGLEDTQYF
NA	TRBD1	TRBV28	TRBJ1-4	TGTGCCAGCAGCCATTCCGGACAGGGGAGTGGAGAAAAACTGTTTTTT	CASSHSGQGSGEKLFF
NA	NA	TRBV9	TRBJ2-1	TGTGCCAGCAGCGCGGACCAGGGAACTGAGCAGTTCTTC	CASSADQGTEQFF
NA	TRBD1	TRBV2	TRBJ1-1	TGTGCCAGCAGCAGACAGGGAGAAGCTTTCTTT	CASSRQGEAFF
NA	TRBD2	TRBV2	TRBJ2-3	TGTGCCAGCTATCTAGCGGGGGGGACAGATACGCAGTATTTT	CASYLAGGTDTQYF
NA	TRBD1	TRBV5-1	TRBJ1-2	TGCGCCAGCAGGCCAAACCCTCAGGGGGACTATGGCTACACCTTC	CASRPNPQGDYGYTF
once	NA	TRBV5-1	TRBJ1-6	TGCGCCAGCAGCCTCCCGGGGGCGGATTCACCCCTCCACTTT	CASSLPGADSPLHF
NA	TRBD2	TRBV18	TRBJ2-5	TGTGCCAGCTCACCCAAGACTAGCGGGGGCGGGGAGACCCAGTACTTC	CASSPKTSGGGETQYF
NA	NA	TRBV7-2	TRBJ2-7	TGTGCCAGCAGCTTCAGGGGGGAGTACGAGCAGTACTTC	CASSFRGEYEQYF
NA	TRBD2	TRBV7-3	TRBJ2-5	TGTGCCAGCAGCTCAGATCCGCGGACTAGCGGAAAAGAGACCCAGTACTTC	CASSSDPRTSGKETQYF
NA	TRBD1	TRBV7-2	TRBJ1-1	TGTGCCAGCAGCTTACAGGGGGGCTCTGAAGCTTTCTTT	CASSLQGGSEAFF
NA	TRBD1	TRBV7-9	TRBJ1-1	TGTGCCAGCAGCTCATGGGGGACAGATCACACTGAAGCTTTCTTT	CASSSWGTDHTEAFF
NA	NA	TRBV4-1	TRBJ1-4	TGCGCCAGCAGCCCCCCTAAGGGTAGGAGGGCTAATGAAAAACTGTTTTTT	CASSPPKGRRANEKLFF
NA	TRBD1	TRBV27	TRBJ2-7	TGTGCCAGCAGTCCAACCCGGGACAGGGGGCTTCGCGAGCAGTACTTC	CASSPTRDRGLREQYF
NA	NA	TRBV5-1	TRBJ1-1	TGCGCCAGCCGCCCGGGGTGGCACACTGAAGCTTTCTTT	CASRPGWHTEAFF
few	TRBD1	TRBV7-9	TRBJ1-6	TGTGCCAGCAGCCCGGGACAGGGGTACAAGTCACCCCTCCACTTT	CASSPGQGYKSPLHF
once	NA	TRBV6-5	TRBJ1-4	TGTGCCAGCAGTTACGGACAAGGAGACGAAAAACTGTTTTTT	CASSYGQGDEKLFF
NA	NA	TRBV19	TRBJ1-5	TGTGCCAGTAGTATTGAGGGGCTAACTCCCCAGCATTTT	CASSIEGLTPQHF
NA	TRBD2	TRBV4-2	TRBJ2-3	TGTGCCAGCAGCAAACTAGCGGGGGGGCTCACAGATACGCAGTATTTT	CASSKLAGGLTDTQYF
NA	NA	TRBV11-2	TRBJ1-3	TGTGCCAGCAGCACCAGGATCTCTGGAAACACCATATATTTT	CASSTRISGNTIYF
few	NA	TRBV5-6	TRBJ1-2	TGTGCCAGCAGCTCCGGACAGCTAAAATATGGCTACACCTTC	CASSSGQLKYGYTF
NA	TRBD2	TRBV6-5	TRBJ2-2	TGTGCCAGCCTGCGGACTAGTAATACCGGGGAGCTGTTTTTT	CASLRTSNTGELFF
NA	TRBD2	TRBV11-3	TRBJ2-1	TGTGCCAGCAGCTCGGGACTAGCGACCAATGAGCAGTTCTTC	CASSSGLATNEQFF
few	TRBD1	TRBV11-2	TRBJ1-1	TGTGCCAGCAGCCCAAAGTTACAGGGGGACACTGAAGCTTTCTTT	CASSPKLQGDTEAFF
NA	NA	TRBV4-1	TRBJ2-2	TGCGCCAGCAGCCAAAGAGGCCCGAACACCGGGGAGCTGTTTTTT	CASSQRGPNTGELFF
NA	NA	TRBV27	TRBJ1-2	TGTGCCAGCAGTCCTCAGGGGTTAGGTGGCTACACCTTC	CASSPQGLGGYTF
NA	NA	TRBV11-2	TRBJ2-7	TGTGCCAGCAGCCTCGACTACGAGCAGTACTTC	CASSLDYEQYF
NA	TRBD2	TRBV29-1	TRBJ2-5	TGCAGCGTTGGGCTAGCGGGGGACGAAGAGACCCAGTACTTC	CSVGLAGDEETQYF
NA	NA	TRBV11-3	TRBJ1-1	TGTGCCAGCTTCCCCCACAGACAGAAAGAAGCTTTCTTT	CASFPHRQKEAFF
NA	NA	TRBV7-2	TRBJ2-7	TGTGCCAGCGGGTCCGGGGCTTCCTACGAGCAGTACTTC	CASGSGASYEQYF
NA	NA	TRBV21-1	TRBJ1-5	TGTGCCAGCAGTGTTTGGCTACATTGGCATCATCAGCCCCAGCATTTT	CASSVWLHWHHQPQHF
NA	TRBD1	TRBV27	TRBJ2-7	TGTGCCAGCAGTTTGGGGACAGGGGAGAGCTACGAGCAGTACTTC	CASSLGTGESYEQYF
NA	TRBD1	TRBV9	TRBJ1-1	TGTGCCAGCAGCCCCCGACGGGACAGGGGGCTGAACACTGAAGCTTTCTTT	CASSPRRDRGLNTEAFF
once	TRBD1	TRBV13	TRBJ1-2	TGTGCCAGCAGCTCCATGAGGACAGGGACCTATGGCTACACCTTC	CASSSMRTGTYGYTF
NA	TRBD2	TRBV7-9	TRBJ2-5	TGTGCCAGCAGCTTAGAAGCGGGGGGGCTCGAGACCCAGTACTTC	CASSLEAGGLETQYF
NA	NA	TRBV19	TRBJ2-2	TGTGCCAGTAGTATTACAGTAAACACCGGGGAGCTGTTTTTT	CASSITVNTGELFF
NA	TRBD1	TRBV5-5	TRBJ1-3	TGTGCCAGCAGCCCGGAGGACAGGGGAGGAAACACCATATATTTT	CASSPEDRGGNTIYF
NA	NA	TRBV20-1	TRBJ2-5	TGCAGTGCCCCCGTTGGGGAGACCCAGTACTTC	CSAPVGETQYF
NA	NA	TRBV2	TRBJ1-6	TGTGCCAGCAGTCGTCCGGGACACAATAATTCACCCCTCCACTTT	CASSRPGHNNSPLHF
NA	TRBD1	TRBV7-2	TRBJ1-2	TGTGCCAGCAGCTTCGGGACAGCTCCTGGCTACACCTTC	CASSFGTAPGYTF
NA	NA	TRBV30	TRBJ1-6	TGTGCCTTGACGAGGGGTGCCGCTAGGAATTCACCCCTCCACTTT	CALTRGAARNSPLHF
NA	NA	TRBV6-6	TRBJ2-6	TGTGCCAGCAGTACTGGGGGTCTCTCTGGGGCCAACGTCCTGACTTTC	CASSTGGLSGANVLTF
NA	NA	TRBV2	TRBJ2-7	TGTGCCAGTCTCCGCGCGGGGTTGGACTACGAGCAGTACTTC	CASLRAGLDYEQYF
NA	NA	TRBV11-2	TRBJ2-1	TGTGCCAGCAGCCCCTCGAGCGGCTACAATGAGCAGTTCTTC	CASSPSSGYNEQFF
NA	TRBD1	TRBV7-2	TRBJ2-2	TGTGCCAGCAGCTTAGAGGGGCGGACAGGGAACACCGGGGAGCTGTTTTTT	CASSLEGRTGNTGELFF
NA	TRBD1	TRBV28	TRBJ2-1	TGTGCCAGCATTACAGGGGGCTCCTACAATGAGCAGTTCTTC	CASITGGSYNEQFF
NA	NA	TRBV11-1	TRBJ1-1	TGTGCCAGCAGCTTGGGTACAGCCAACACTGAAGCTTTCTTT	CASSLGTANTEAFF
NA	NA	TRBV5-1	TRBJ1-6	TGCGCCAGCGGTACAGGCCATTCCCTAAATTCACCCCTCCACTTT	CASGTGHSLNSPLHF
few	NA	TRBV30	TRBJ1-3	TGTGCCTGGAAACGAGGACAGGGAAACACCATATATTTT	CAWKRGQGNTIYF
NA	NA	TRBV19	TRBJ1-5	TGTGCCAGTAGTTTGGCAGCTCACAATCAGCCCCAGCATTTT	CASSLAAHNQPQHF
NA	NA	TRBV6-1	TRBJ1-5	TGTGCCAGCATGGATTATAGCAATCAGCCCCAGCATTTT	CASMDYSNQPQHF
NA	TRBD1	TRBV6-5	TRBJ1-2	TGTGCCACCAGGGACAGTAACTATGGCTACACCTTC	CATRDSNYGYTF